The 27 T cell receptor beta chains reported below all come from one sample, sequenced in a study of blood T cell repertoires in COVID-19 (dated by TCRdb to between 2020 and 2021). The library was built by means of the immunoSEQ multiplex PCR assay. TCRdb carries this immuneACCESS record with in-frame sequences only. Its versions omit some clonotypes, under half of them owing to an unresolved V gene in the studies checked, with the rest unexplained. For this sample there are about 280,000 clones; about 86% appear just once. The top ten clonotypes cover over 2% of the sample. Sequenced input: peripheral blood. The receptors come from a woman aged 25 to 45 who had recovered from COVID-19.

The rearrangement joins TRBV5-1 to TRBJ1-3; 8 bases align to TRBD1. Per germline, CDR1 SGHRS and CDR2 YFSETQ. This CDR3 region has 14 residues. The trim removed 3 bases at V and 4 bases at J, leaving 3 bases unmatched. The CDR3 spells CASSSGQDGNTIYF. DNA for the CDR3: TGCGCCAGCAGCTCGGGACAGGACGGAAACACCATATATTTT. Full variable domain (remainder filled in from reference TRBV5-1 and TRBJ1-3): KAGVTQTPRYLIKTRGQQVTLSCSPISGHRSVSWYQQTPGQGLQFLFEYFSETQRNKGNFPGRFSGRQFSNSRSEMNVSTLELGDSALYLCASSSGQDGNTIYFGEGSWLTVV.

The V and J genes are TRBV6-5 and TRBJ1-1; TRBD1 is a possible D gene (5 bases). Germline V gives CDR1 MNHEY, CDR2 SVGAGI. V was clipped by 6 bases and J by 4 bases, with 15 bases between them. This CDR3 is 14 amino acids long. CDR3 in DNA: TGTGCCAGCAGGGGGGGTATCTGGGGCACTGAAGCTTTCTTT. This gives the protein CASRGGIWGTEAFF.

V is TRBV6-1 and J is TRBJ1-1; D gene uncertain. The CDR3 runs 14 residues. Germline V gene sequence: CDR1 MNHNS, CDR2 SASEGT. The V end lost 2 bases, the J end lost 5 bases, and 12 bases lay between the germline ends. CDR3 region: CASSETGRETEAFF. For the CDR3, the DNA is TGTGCCAGCAGTGAAACCGGGAGAGAGACTGAAGCTTTCTTT.

The chain couples TRBV19 to TRBJ2-1, with 10 positions matching TRBD2. CDR3 size: 15 residues. From germline, CDR1 is LNHDA and CDR2 SQIVND (reference sequence). J gave up 9 bases and V 3 bases, and 8 bases lay outside the gene matches. CDR3 nucleotides: TGTGCCAGTAGTATTGGGCTAGCGGGAGTTGGTGAGCAGTTCTTC. Protein product: CASSIGLAGVGEQFF.

The chain combines TRBV3-1 (or the pseudogene TRBV3-2) with TRBJ1-6; 8 positions match TRBD1. Unmatched junction bases numbered 5, after V lost 4 bases and J lost 6 bases. CDR3 size: 15 residues. Germline V gene sequence: CDR1 LGHDT, CDR2 YNNKEL (reference sequence). CDR3 region: CASSLSGTGNSPLHF. CDR3 nucleotides: TGTGCCAGCAGCCTCTCCGGGACAGGTAATTCACCCCTCCACTTT.

The chain joins TRBV24-1 to TRBJ2-7; 12 bases match TRBD1. The CDR3 runs 15 residues. Germline V gives CDR1 KGHDR, CDR2 SFDVKD. The trim removed 4 bases at V and 5 bases at J, leaving 5 bases unmatched. CDR3 protein: CATSDPGQGANEQYF. In DNA form, the CDR3 reads TGTGCCACCAGTGACCCGGGACAGGGGGCTAACGAGCAGTACTTC.

The J gene is TRBJ2-7, the V gene TRBV4-1; D may be TRBD2 (5 bases). Germline V gene lookup returns CDR1 MGHRA and CDR2 YSYEKL. The CDR3 consists of 15 residues. Deletions cut 4 bases from V and 2 bases from J, with 15 bases between. CDR3 nucleotides: TGCGCCAGCAGCCTTATCTGGCCTAGCCCCTACGAGCAGTACTTC. Translation gives CASSLIWPSPYEQYF.

The chain carries TRBV5-1 and TRBJ1-1; the D gene is possibly TRBD1 (6 bases). Trimming removed 0 bases at V and 9 bases at J, with 12 bases between. The CDR3 sequence is 13 residues long. Germline values: CDR1 SGHRS, CDR2 YFSETQ. The CDR3 DNA reads as TGCGCCAGCAGCTTGGAGGCAGGGGTACAAGCTTTCTTT. Its protein is CASSLEAGVQAFF.

The V and J genes are TRBV11-2 and TRBJ2-3, with 8 positions matching TRBD2. Germline V gives CDR1 SGHAT, CDR2 FQNNGV. There are 14 residues in the CDR3. Unmatched junction bases numbered 2, after V lost 3 bases and J lost 3 bases. CDR3 loop: CASSFTSGTDTQYF. The CDR3 DNA reads TGTGCCAGCAGCTTTACTAGCGGAACAGATACGCAGTATTTT.

This clone was recorded at least ten times. This chain links TRBV29-1 with TRBJ1-3; TRBD1 agrees at 9 bases. This CDR3 comprises 13 residues. Germline-derived CDR1 and CDR2 are SQVTM and ANQGSEA. The V and J ends lost 6 bases and 4 bases, in that order; junction bases with no gene match: 4. CDR3 in amino acids: CSVRDRDGNTIYF. CDR3 in DNA: TGCAGCGTCAGGGACAGGGACGGAAACACCATATATTTT.

Ten or more counts support this clone. The V call is TRBV2, the J call TRBJ1-2, with D perhaps TRBD1 (5 bases). The V end was cut by 6 bases, the J end by 8 bases, with 10 bases between. This CDR3 comprises 11 residues. Germline assignment: CDR1 SNHLY and CDR2 FYNNEI. This CDR3 is CASRGTRGYTF. The CDR3 DNA reads as TGTGCCAGCAGGGGGACTCGGGGCTACACCTTC.

The J gene is TRBJ2-5, the V gene TRBV29-1; D is perhaps TRBD1 (5 bases). This CDR3 contains 12 residues. The V end was cut by 1 base, the J end by 5 bases, with 8 bases between. Germline CDR1 reads SQVTM; CDR2 reads ANQGSEA. CDR3 coding DNA: TGCAGCGTTGAAGTGGGGCAGGAGACCCAGTACTTC. It translates to CSVEVGQETQYF.

This clone appeared a single time. The chain has TRBV28 and TRBJ1-2; D is perhaps TRBD1 (6 bases). This CDR3 has 14 residues. Trimming removed 7 bases at V and 8 bases at J, with 20 bases between. In germline, CDR1 is MDHEN, CDR2 SYDVKM. The CDR3 coding sequence is TGTGCCAGCATCCCCGCGGGGGCTCTGGAAGGCTACACCTTC. As protein: CASIPAGALEGYTF.

The V gene is TRBV5-6, the J gene TRBJ2-3; 7 positions match TRBD2. Germline CDR1 SGHDT, CDR2 YYEEEE. V was clipped by 0 bases and J by 2 bases; unmatched bases: 6. The CDR3 is made up of 16 amino acids. The CDR3: CASSLGAGLNTDTQYF. The CDR3 DNA reads as TGTGCCAGCAGCTTGGGAGCGGGGTTGAACACAGATACGCAGTATTTT. The full variable domain, with the rest looked up from reference TRBV5-6 and TRBJ2-3, is DAGVTQSPTHLIKTRGQQVTLRCSPKSGHDTVSWYQQALGQGPQFIFQYYEEEERQRGNFPDRFSGHQFPNYSSELNVNALLLGDSALYLCASSLGAGLNTDTQYFGPGTRLTVL.

The chain combines TRBV19 with TRBJ1-6; perhaps TRBD1 as D (6 bases). With 3 bases removed from V and 7 bases from J, the gap between germline ends came to 13 bases. CDR1 and CDR2 (germline): LNHDA, SQIVND (reference sequence). The CDR3 loop spans 15 amino acids. CDR3 loop: CASSMGDTENSPLHF. In nucleotides, the CDR3 is TGTGCCAGTAGTATGGGGGACACCGAGAATTCACCCCTCCACTTT. The full variable domain, in which reference TRBV19 and TRBJ1-6 provide the parts outside the CDR3, is DGGITQSPKYLFRKEGQNVTLSCEQNLNHDAMYWYRQDPGQGLRLIYYSQIVNDFQKGDIAEGYSVSREKKESFPLTVTSAQKNPTAFYLCASSMGDTENSPLHFGNGTRLTVT.

This chain joins TRBV12-2 and TRBJ1-2; TRBD1, as called in the table, went unchecked against the DNA. TRBV12-2 is classified as a pseudogene. The CDR3 totals 14 residues. The CDR3 spells CASRDTGHNYGYTF. CDR3 sequence (DNA): TGTGCAAGTCGCGATACAGGGCACAACTATGGCTACACCTTC.

The V call is TRBV3-1 (or the pseudogene TRBV3-2), the J call TRBJ2-5; 7 nucleotides align to TRBD2. There are 14 residues in the CDR3. Germline trimming cut 4 bases from V and 4 bases from J; bases unmatched to any gene: 6. Germline lookup yields CDR1 LGHDT and CDR2 YNNKEL (reference sequence). The CDR3 region is CASSPAGGGETQYF. CDR3 nucleotide sequence: TGTGCCAGCAGCCCCGCGGGCGGGGGAGAGACCCAGTACTTC.

This chain's CDR3 is CASTYRTGGGYEQYF. In DNA form, the CDR3 reads TGCGCCAGCACCTATCGGACAGGGGGCGGATACGAGCAGTACTTC. The V gene is TRBV5-1, the J gene TRBJ2-7; 11 nucleotides align to TRBD1. Trimming took 6 bases from V and 4 from J; bases not matched to a gene: 9. Germline V gene sequence: CDR1 SGHRS, CDR2 YFSETQ. CDR3 length equals 15 residues.

The chain has TRBV2 and TRBJ1-5; maybe TRBD1 (6 bases). The germline V gene encodes CDR1 SNHLY and CDR2 FYNNEI. Trimming took 7 bases from V and 3 from J, leaving 16 bases between them. The CDR3 is made up of 15 amino acids. CDR3 sequence (DNA): TGTGCCAGCATGGGCCTCGGACAGTTCAATCAGCCCCAGCATTTT. This sequence encodes CASMGLGQFNQPQHF.

The rearrangement links TRBV5-1 to TRBJ1-2, with 10 bases lining up with TRBD1. V was pared by 1 base and J by 8 bases, with 8 bases of the junction left unmatched. Germline loops: CDR1 SGHRS, CDR2 YFSETQ. The length of the CDR3 is 15 residues. CDR3 region: CASSLFGTGESGYTF. As DNA, the CDR3 is TGCGCCAGCAGCTTGTTTGGGACAGGGGAAAGCGGCTACACCTTC.

This chain connects TRBV7-2 to TRBJ1-1; weak D call: TRBD1 (5 bases). The CDR3 runs 14 residues. V was shortened by 3 bases and J by 3 bases, with 11 bases between the two germline ends. The V gene's germline CDR1 is SGHTA and CDR2 FQGNSA. This CDR3 is CASSLGLRDTEAFF. The CDR3 coding sequence is TGTGCCAGCAGCTTGGGGCTTCGGGACACTGAAGCTTTCTTT.

The chain couples TRBV10-1 to TRBJ1-2; D may be TRBD1 (6 bases). CDR1 WNHNN and CDR2 SYGVQD come from the germline V gene (reference sequence). Between the trimmed V and J ends, which lost 8 bases and 8 bases, there was a span of 24 bases. The CDR3 extends over 15 amino acids. The CDR3 sequence: CASQPGCGGLGGYTF. CDR3 nucleotide sequence: TGCGCCAGCCAGCCGGGATGCGGGGGCCTCGGGGGCTACACCTTC.

The CDR3 reads CASTGQGWPYEQYF. Written as DNA, the CDR3 is TGTGCCAGTACCGGACAGGGGTGGCCCTACGAGCAGTACTTC. V usage is TRBV19 and J usage is TRBJ2-7, with 9 bases matching TRBD1. With V trimmed by 7 bases and J by 2 bases, 6 bases remained unmatched. CDR3 length equals 14 residues. Looked up from germline, CDR1 is LNHDA and CDR2 is SQIVND (reference sequence). Combining the CDR3 with reference TRBV19 and TRBJ2-7 gives the whole variable domain DGGITQSPKYLFRKEGQNVTLSCEQNLNHDAMYWYRQDPGQGLRLIYYSQIVNDFQKGDIAEGYSVSREKKESFPLTVTSAQKNPTAFYLCASTGQGWPYEQYFGPGTRLTVT.

This chain links TRBV10-3 with TRBJ2-2; D remains unclear. This CDR3 is built from 12 residues. CDR1 and CDR2 (germline): ENHRY, SYGVKD. The V end was cut by 8 bases, the J end by 3 bases, with 7 bases between. CDR3 protein: CAIYRDTGELFF. CDR3 sequence (DNA): TGTGCCATCTACCGGGACACCGGGGAGCTGTTTTTT.

The V and J genes are TRBV28 and TRBJ2-1; the D gene is possibly TRBD1 (6 bases). V was pared by 8 bases and J by 4 bases, with 12 bases between. The length of the CDR3 is 13 residues. In germline, CDR1 is MDHEN, CDR2 SYDVKM. CDR3 in DNA: TGTGCCAGCGCAGGGGACCTATACAATGAGCAGTTCTTC. This gives the protein CASAGDLYNEQFF.

The chain carries TRBV13 and TRBJ2-7; D possibly corresponds to TRBD1 (6 bases). The CDR3 is 15 residues long. Germline lookup yields CDR1 PRHDT and CDR2 FYEKMQ (reference sequence). Trimming pared 6 bases from V and 2 bases from J, leaving 17 bases between. The CDR3: CASSFPGHSAYEQYF. In DNA form, the CDR3 reads TGTGCCAGCAGTTTCCCGGGACACTCAGCCTACGAGCAGTACTTC.

The chain employs TRBV3-1 (or the pseudogene TRBV3-2) and TRBJ2-3, with 7 positions matching TRBD2. Germline CDR1 and CDR2: LGHDT and YNNKEL (reference sequence). The CDR3 is made up of 16 amino acids. V was pared by 0 bases and J by 3 bases, with 6 bases of the junction left unmatched. CDR3 sequence: CASSQDWGGVTDTQYF. In DNA, the CDR3 is TGTGCCAGCAGCCAAGATTGGGGGGGGGTGACAGATACGCAGTATTTT.